This T cell receptor beta chain appears in the sequencing data of a study of blood T cell repertoires in COVID-19. As for the study in general: Sites across the United States, Italy and Spain contributed samples from acute and convalescent COVID-19.

The sample holds one count of this clone. In the authors' workflow: Scientists estimated how many nucleated cells there were by amplifying reference gene primers. The data were produced by immunoSEQ multiplex PCR, yet TCRdb's version contains in-frame clones alone and is incomplete. That table furnishes V, J and clone size, whereas the DNA furnished D and trimming. The sample records a few hundred thousand clones, 70% to 90% being singletons. V lost 0 bases and J lost 5; bases outside the gene matches: 7. The CDR3 spans 16 residues. Germline lookup yields CDR1 MNHNY and CDR2 SVGAGI (reference sequence).

The sequence came from a man aged 45-65 years with acute or convalescent COVID-19. The sequencing sample was made of peripheral blood. The chain couples TRBV6-6 to TRBJ2-5; 9 bases match TRBD2. DNA of the CDR3: TGTGCCAGCAGTTACTCGAAAATAGCGGGGGTGGAGACCCAGTACTTC. This gives the protein CASSYSKIAGVETQYF.